The rows below give T cell receptor beta chains drawn from one sample of a study of shared clonotypes between healthy human individuals. The protocol was immunoSEQ multiplex PCR, while the TCRdb copy is restricted to in-frame clones and leaves out a portion. The sample lists some 2,500,000 clones; more than 85% were seen once. Sequencing used naive CD4+ T cells from PBMCs. These receptors were collected from a man aged 18 to 30 in good health. Some clones in this sample may be carry-over from other donors' samples. The CDR3 runs from the conserved cysteine through the conserved F or W. Fields, in order: D gene, clone size, J gene, V gene, CDR3 DNA, CDR3 protein. D genes are given only for firm matches. For some rows the clone size is stated as once, few or many, or as a class when expanded; others skip it.

d_call: -; clone_size: -; j_call: TRBJ2-1; v_call: TRBV18; cdr3_nt: TGTGCCAGCTCCTTGGAGCGGTACAATGAGCAGTTCTTC; cdr3_aa: CASSLERYNEQFF
d_call: -; clone_size: -; j_call: TRBJ2-3; v_call: TRBV7-6; cdr3_nt: TGTGCCAGCCACATAAAAGGTTTACTCTCATGGGAGGAGGAGACAGATACGCAGTATTTT; cdr3_aa: CASHIKGLLSWEEETDTQYF
d_call: -; clone_size: -; j_call: TRBJ1-2; v_call: TRBV14; cdr3_nt: TGTGCCGCCACGGGAGGGGGCTATGGCTACACCTTC; cdr3_aa: CAATGGGYGYTF
d_call: -; clone_size: -; j_call: TRBJ2-1; v_call: TRBV5-5; cdr3_nt: TGTGCCAGCAGCCGACCCCCCGCCCATGAGCAGTTCTTC; cdr3_aa: CASSRPPAHEQFF
d_call: TRBD2; clone_size: -; j_call: TRBJ2-2; v_call: TRBV9; cdr3_nt: TGTGCCAGCAGCGTAGAGACTAGCGGTATCTTGGGGACCGGGGAGCTGTTTTTT; cdr3_aa: CASSVETSGILGTGELFF
d_call: -; clone_size: -; j_call: TRBJ1-3; v_call: TRBV9; cdr3_nt: TGTGCCAGCAGCCCCGGTGGTAGCAGAAACACCATATATTTT; cdr3_aa: CASSPGGSRNTIYF
d_call: -; clone_size: -; j_call: TRBJ1-2; v_call: TRBV7-3; cdr3_nt: TGTGCCAGCACCCTAGAGGCAGGTTTAACCTATGGCTACACCTTC; cdr3_aa: CASTLEAGLTYGYTF
d_call: TRBD2; clone_size: -; j_call: TRBJ2-3; v_call: TRBV29-1; cdr3_nt: TGCAGCGTTGAAGCTAGCGGGAGGGCCGCGCAGTATTTT; cdr3_aa: CSVEASGRAAQYF
d_call: -; clone_size: once; j_call: TRBJ2-3; v_call: TRBV12-5; cdr3_nt: TGTGCTAGTGGAACTAGCACAGATACGCAGTATTTT; cdr3_aa: CASGTSTDTQYF
d_call: -; clone_size: -; j_call: TRBJ2-7; v_call: TRBV25-1; cdr3_nt: TGTGCCAGCAGTGAATCCGGGGGAATCCCCTACGAGCAGTACTTC; cdr3_aa: CASSESGGIPYEQYF
d_call: -; clone_size: -; j_call: TRBJ1-5; v_call: TRBV7-6; cdr3_nt: TGTGCCAGCAGCTTAGCGCCGAATCAGCCCCAGCATTTT; cdr3_aa: CASSLAPNQPQHF
d_call: TRBD1; clone_size: -; j_call: TRBJ1-1; v_call: TRBV2; cdr3_nt: TGTGCCAGCCTTGATGGACAGGGCGGGACTGAAGCTTTCTTT; cdr3_aa: CASLDGQGGTEAFF